This entry concerns a single TCR beta chain. Germline assignment: CDR1 SGHDN and CDR2 FVKESK. Trimming cost V 5 bases and J 4 bases, with 20 bases left between them. This CDR3 has 17 residues. Profiled with immunoSEQ multiplex PCR; TCRdb holds only in-frame clones, not every one. The sample lists around 62,000 clones, roughly four fifths occurring once. The data were taken from a study of OX40 agonist ivuxolimab in advanced cancers. This clonotype was obtained from an adult with an advanced solid tumor such as melanoma, head and neck, liver or kidney cancer. This specimen was CD4+ or CD8+ T cells sorted from blood, taken in a trial of the OX40 agonist ivuxolimab. The V gene is TRBV14, the J gene TRBJ2-2; D call uncertain. The CDR3 here is CASSSFLSTAPTGELFF. The CDR3 DNA sequence: TGTGCCAGCAGCTCATTCCTGAGTACGGCCCCCACCGGGGAGCTGTTTTTT.